There are a few counts of the clone carrying this T cell receptor (beta chain). Its matching antigen is unknown. Data came from immunoSEQ multiplex PCR; TCRdb stores just in-frame clones and leaves some out. This table holds some 32,000 clones, roughly 77% found once. The sample comes from a study of early stage breast cancer tumors. General observations from the study: Tumors had approximately 2.4-fold higher T cell density than normal breast.

Germline V gene data show CDR1 as SGHNT and CDR2 as YYREEE (reference sequence). The CDR3 is made up of 14 amino acids. V gave up 3 bases and J gave up 7 bases; unmatched junction bases: 5. The gene calls are TRBV5-4 and TRBJ2-2; 8 nucleotides line up with TRBD2. The clonotype comes from a person aged 30-39 years with breast cancer. Sequencing was carried out using breast tumor tissue. The CDR3 protein is CASSSDGGVGELFF. The DNA of the CDR3 is TGTGCCAGCAGCTCAGACGGGGGGGTCGGGGAGCTGTTTTTT.